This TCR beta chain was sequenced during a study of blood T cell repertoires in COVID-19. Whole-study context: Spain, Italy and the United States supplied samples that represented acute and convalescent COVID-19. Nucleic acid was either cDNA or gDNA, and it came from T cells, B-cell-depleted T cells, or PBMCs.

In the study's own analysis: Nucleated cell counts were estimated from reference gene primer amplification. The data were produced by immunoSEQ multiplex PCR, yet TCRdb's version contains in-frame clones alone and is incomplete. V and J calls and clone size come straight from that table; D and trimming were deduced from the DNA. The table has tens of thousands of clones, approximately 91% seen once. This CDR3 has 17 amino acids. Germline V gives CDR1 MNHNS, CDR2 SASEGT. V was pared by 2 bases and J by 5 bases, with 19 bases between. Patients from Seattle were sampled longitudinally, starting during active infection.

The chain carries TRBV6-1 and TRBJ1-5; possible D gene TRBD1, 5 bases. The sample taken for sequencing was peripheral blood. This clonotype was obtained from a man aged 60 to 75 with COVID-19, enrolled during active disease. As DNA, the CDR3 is TGTGCCAGCAGTGAAATCGTGGCTCCCGAAGGGGATCAGCCCCAGCATTTT. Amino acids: CASSEIVAPEGDQPQHF.